The 28 T cell receptor beta chains below were found in one sample sequenced in a study of human CD8 memory T cell subsets. Scientists made TCR beta libraries using UMI-labeled 5' RACE. TCRdb reprocessed the 5' RACE reads and keeps a single row for each CDR3 protein, giving no DNA. The table for this sample gives roughly 10,000 distinct CDR3 sequences. Specimen: CD8+ T cells from PBMCs. The receptors derive from a human donor in good health.

The V and J genes are TRBV6-5 and TRBJ1-2; the D gene TCRdb calls, TRBD1, cannot be checked with no DNA. CDR1 and CDR2 (germline): MNHEY, SVGAGI. This CDR3 has 17 residues. CDR3 residues: CASKEGLGQGVFYGYTF.

The rearrangement links TRBV19 to TRBJ1-1; checking the TCRdb D call of TRBD1 is not possible without DNA. CDR1 and CDR2 from the germline V gene are LNHDA and SQIVND (reference sequence). The CDR3 has 15 residues. This chain's CDR3 is CASSMGAGGVREAFF.

By frequency, this clonotype registers medium-sized (0.01 to 0.1%). This chain links TRBV7-9 with TRBJ2-5; TCRdb's D call, TRBD2, is unchecked because there is no DNA. The CDR3 runs to 16 residues. Germline CDR1 SEHNR, CDR2 FQNEAQ (reference sequence). The CDR3 loop is CASSLVTGGLQETQYF.

V gene TRBV5-4 combines with J gene TRBJ1-3. CDR3 length: 15 amino acids. The germline V gene encodes CDR1 SGHNT and CDR2 YYREEE (reference sequence). The CDR3 spells CASSSGFNSGNTIYF.

The CDR3 spells CSARDRIHYNEQFF. The chain is built from TRBV20-1 and TRBJ2-1. Germline loops: CDR1 DFQATT, CDR2 SNEGSKA (reference sequence). CDR3 length equals 14 residues.

V is TRBV5-1 and J is TRBJ2-2. CDR1 and CDR2 from the germline V gene are SGHRS and YFSETQ. This CDR3 is built from 16 residues. CDR3 residues: CASSLSFTDQTGELFF.

The CDR3 spells CASQGGSSYEQYF. The chain combines TRBV2 with TRBJ2-7; without DNA, the TCRdb call of TRBD1 cannot be checked. Per the germline V gene, CDR1 is SNHLY and CDR2 is FYNNEI. The CDR3 covers 13 residues.

The CDR3 is CASSVNSGASSYNEQFF. V usage is TRBV5-1 and J usage is TRBJ2-1; TCRdb gives TRBD2 as the D gene, but with no DNA this cannot be confirmed. The CDR3 spans 17 residues. CDR1 is SGHRS, CDR2 YFSETQ, per germline.

This chain joins TRBV5-1 and TRBJ2-7. Germline loops: CDR1 SGHRS, CDR2 YFSETQ. The CDR3 loop spans 17 amino acids. CDR3: CASSLAYSPGIPYEQYF.

This chain's CDR3 is CASSLFREGQPQHF. The genes are TRBV28 and TRBJ1-5. Germline CDR1 reads MDHEN; CDR2 reads SYDVKM. The CDR3 runs to 14 residues. Together with reference TRBV28 and TRBJ1-5, the CDR3 gives the full variable domain: DVKVTQSSRYLVKRTGEKVFLECVQDMDHENMFWYRQDPGLGLRLIYFSYDVKMKEKGDIPEGYSVSREKKERFSLILESASTNQTSMYLCASSLFREGQPQHFGDGTRLSIL.

The rearrangement uses TRBV5-6 and TRBJ2-1; TCRdb selects TRBD1, and the lack of DNA leaves this call unchecked. The CDR3 has 16 residues. Germline V gene lookup returns CDR1 SGHDT and CDR2 YYEEEE. CDR3 protein: CASRDRRTGSYNEQFF.

This clonotype is identified as medium-sized (0.01 to 0.1%) from frequency. The chain combines TRBV29-1 with TRBJ1-2. Germline assignment: CDR1 SQVTM and CDR2 ANQGSEA. The CDR3 is 12 residues long. CDR3 amino acids: CSVPWGGYGYTF.

The V call is TRBV20-1, the J call TRBJ1-5; TCRdb lists TRBD1, though no DNA is available to test this call. This CDR3 spans 14 amino acids. Germline CDR1 DFQATT, CDR2 SNEGSKA (reference sequence). CDR3 in amino acids: CSAEDRDSNQPQHF.

The chain is built from TRBV6-5 and TRBJ1-1; no DNA is available, so the TRBD1 call from TCRdb remains unchecked. The CDR3 extends over 15 amino acids. Per the germline V gene, CDR1 is MNHEY and CDR2 is SVGAGI. This chain's CDR3 is CASSFPSSGGTEAFF.

The chain joins TRBV19 to TRBJ2-1. The CDR3 loop spans 14 amino acids. The germline gives CDR1 LNHDA, CDR2 SQIVND (reference sequence). The CDR3 reads CASSLSGTYNEQFF.

The genes are TRBV4-1 and TRBJ1-1. The CDR3 consists of 15 residues. Germline V gives CDR1 MGHRA, CDR2 YSYEKL. The CDR3 spells CASSLGHTLNTEAFF.

The chain employs TRBV14 and TRBJ2-5; TCRdb reports TRBD2, a call that lacks DNA to check it against. Germline V gene lookup returns CDR1 SGHDN and CDR2 FVKESK. The CDR3 is made up of 18 amino acids. CDR3 in amino acids: CASSQDLERESIQETQYF.

This rearrangement joins TRBV29-1 to TRBJ2-1; TCRdb picks TRBD1, but there is no DNA to check that call. The CDR3 is 15 residues long. Germline CDR1 SQVTM, CDR2 ANQGSEA. CDR3 in amino acids: CSVERGQGIYNEQFF.

This chain connects TRBV20-1 to TRBJ2-5; checking the TCRdb D call of TRBD2 is not possible without DNA. From germline, CDR1 is DFQATT and CDR2 SNEGSKA (reference sequence). There are 16 residues in the CDR3. CDR3 in amino acids: CSARVASGSIQETQYF.

V is TRBV13 and J is TRBJ2-7; TCRdb calls TRBD1, which cannot be checked without DNA. Germline lookup yields CDR1 PRHDT and CDR2 FYEKMQ (reference sequence). This CDR3 region has 14 residues. The CDR3 sequence: CASSHPGHPYEQYF.

The CDR3 reads CASTSSDTGELFF. The chain is built from TRBV5-4 and TRBJ2-2. Germline CDR1 and CDR2: SGHNT and YYREEE (reference sequence). The length of the CDR3 is 13 residues.

The V gene is TRBV11-2, the J gene TRBJ2-1; with no DNA, the TCRdb D assignment of TRBD1 cannot be verified. CDR1 and CDR2 from the germline V gene are SGHAT and FQNNGV. CDR3 size: 13 residues. The CDR3 protein is CASSLWGHNEQFF.

V usage is TRBV4-1 and J usage is TRBJ1-2; TCRdb indicates TRBD1, and absent DNA this call remains unverified. The CDR3 is 15 amino acids. In germline, CDR1 is MGHRA, CDR2 YSYEKL. CDR3 sequence: CASSQGQGTGSGYTF.

The chain employs TRBV6-1 and TRBJ2-7; TCRdb names TRBD1, which stays unverified in the absence of DNA. This CDR3 region has 18 residues. Germline CDR1 and CDR2: MNHNS and SASEGT. This chain's CDR3 is CASSDQETGGRPIYEQYF.

The V call is TRBV27, the J call TRBJ1-1; lacking DNA, the TRBD1 call made by TCRdb goes unchecked. This CDR3 contains 15 residues. Germline V gene data show CDR1 as MNHEY and CDR2 as SMNVEV (reference sequence). CDR3 loop: CASSQIQGRVTEAFF.

The chain couples TRBV7-9 to TRBJ2-2; the TCRdb D gene call, TRBD2, has no DNA to confirm it. CDR1 and CDR2 from the germline V gene are SEHNR and FQNEAQ (reference sequence). This CDR3 contains 17 residues. The CDR3: CASSFSSEGRDTGELFF.

This chain joins TRBV28 and TRBJ2-7. Germline CDR1 is MDHEN and CDR2 is SYDVKM. This CDR3 is built from 15 residues. CDR3 region: CASSLEAGGAYEQYF.

This clonotype is labeled large based on frequency. The V call is TRBV29-1, the J call TRBJ2-7; TCRdb gives TRBD2 as the D gene, but with no DNA this cannot be confirmed. Germline lookup yields CDR1 SQVTM and CDR2 ANQGSEA. This CDR3 has 14 amino acids. The chain's CDR3 is CSVEALSTAGEQYF.